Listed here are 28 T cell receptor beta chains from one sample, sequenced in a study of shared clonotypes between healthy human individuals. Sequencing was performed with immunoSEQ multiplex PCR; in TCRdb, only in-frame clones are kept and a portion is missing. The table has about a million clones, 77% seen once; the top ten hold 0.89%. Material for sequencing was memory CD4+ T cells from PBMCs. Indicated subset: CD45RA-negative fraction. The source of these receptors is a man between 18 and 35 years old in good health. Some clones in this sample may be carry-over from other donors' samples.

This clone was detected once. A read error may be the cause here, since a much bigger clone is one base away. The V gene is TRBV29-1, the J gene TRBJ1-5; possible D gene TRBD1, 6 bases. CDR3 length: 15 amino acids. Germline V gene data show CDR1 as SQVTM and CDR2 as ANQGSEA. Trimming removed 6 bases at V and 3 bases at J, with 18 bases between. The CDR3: CSVETGRGNNQPQHF. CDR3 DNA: TGCAGCGTCGAGACAGGTAGAGGGAACAATCAGCCCCAGCATTTT. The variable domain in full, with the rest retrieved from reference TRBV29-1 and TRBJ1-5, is SAVISQKPSRDICQRGTSLTIQCQVDSQVTMMFWYRQQPGQSLTLIATANQGSEATYESGFVIDKFPISRPNLTFSTLTVSNMSPEDSSIYLCSVETGRGNNQPQHFGDGTRLSIL.

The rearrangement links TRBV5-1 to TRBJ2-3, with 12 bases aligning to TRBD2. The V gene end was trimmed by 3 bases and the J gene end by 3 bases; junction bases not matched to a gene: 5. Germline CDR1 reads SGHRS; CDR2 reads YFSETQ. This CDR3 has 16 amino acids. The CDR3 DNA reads TGCGCCAGCAGCTATGGACTAGCGGGAAAGACAGATACGCAGTATTTT. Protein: CASSYGLAGKTDTQYF.

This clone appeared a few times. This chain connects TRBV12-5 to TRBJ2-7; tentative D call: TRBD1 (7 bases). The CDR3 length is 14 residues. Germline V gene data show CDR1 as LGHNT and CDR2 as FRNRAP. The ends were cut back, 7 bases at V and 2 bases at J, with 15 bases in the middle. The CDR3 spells CASALGGQPYEQYF. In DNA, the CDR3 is TGTGCTAGTGCCCTGGGGGGACAGCCCTACGAGCAGTACTTC.

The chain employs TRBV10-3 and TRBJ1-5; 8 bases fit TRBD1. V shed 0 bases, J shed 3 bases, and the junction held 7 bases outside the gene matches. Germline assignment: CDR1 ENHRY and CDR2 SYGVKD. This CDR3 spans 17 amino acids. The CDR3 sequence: CAISESTGALSNQPQHF. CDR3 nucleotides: TGTGCCATCAGTGAGTCGACAGGGGCCCTCTCCAATCAGCCCCAGCATTTT.

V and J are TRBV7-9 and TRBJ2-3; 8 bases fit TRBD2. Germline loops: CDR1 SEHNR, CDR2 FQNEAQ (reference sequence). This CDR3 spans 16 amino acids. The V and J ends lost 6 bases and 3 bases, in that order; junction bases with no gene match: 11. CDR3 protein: CASSPTGGRGTDTQYF. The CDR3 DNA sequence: TGTGCCAGCAGTCCCACGGGGGGGCGCGGAACAGATACGCAGTATTTT.

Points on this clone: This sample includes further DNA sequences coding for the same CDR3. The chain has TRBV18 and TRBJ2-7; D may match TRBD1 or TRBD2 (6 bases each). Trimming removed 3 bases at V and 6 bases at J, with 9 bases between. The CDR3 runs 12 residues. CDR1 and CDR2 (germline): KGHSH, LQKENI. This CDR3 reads CASSPRGGEQYF. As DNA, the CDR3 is TGTGCCAGCTCACCCAGGGGAGGCGAGCAGTACTTC. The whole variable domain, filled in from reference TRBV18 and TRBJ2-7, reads NAGVMQNPRHLVRRRGQEARLRCSPMKGHSHVYWYRQLPEEGLKFMVYLQKENIIDESGMPKERFSAEFPKEGPSILRIQQVVRGDSAAYFCASSPRGGEQYFGPGTRLTVT.

The CDR3 bases are TGCGCCAGCAGTCCCAGGGTCTCTGGGGCCAACGTCCTGACTTTC. This sequence encodes CASSPRVSGANVLTF. The chain couples TRBV5-1 to TRBJ2-6, with D possibly matching TRBD1 (5 bases). CDR3 length: 15 amino acids. Deletions cut 5 bases from V and 0 bases from J, with 9 bases between. Germline V lookup: CDR1 SGHRS, CDR2 YFSETQ.

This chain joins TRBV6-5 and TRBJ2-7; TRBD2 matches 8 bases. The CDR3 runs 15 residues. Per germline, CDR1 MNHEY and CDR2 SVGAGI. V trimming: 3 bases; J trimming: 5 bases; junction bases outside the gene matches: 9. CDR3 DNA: TGTGCCAGCAGTTATATCGGGGGGACTAGGAACGAGCAGTACTTC. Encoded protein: CASSYIGGTRNEQYF.

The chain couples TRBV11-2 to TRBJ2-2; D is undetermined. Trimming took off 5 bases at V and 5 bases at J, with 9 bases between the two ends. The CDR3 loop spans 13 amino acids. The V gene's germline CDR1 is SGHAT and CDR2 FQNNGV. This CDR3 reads CASSPRLTGELFF. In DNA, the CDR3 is TGTGCCAGCAGCCCCCGGCTGACCGGGGAGCTGTTTTTT.

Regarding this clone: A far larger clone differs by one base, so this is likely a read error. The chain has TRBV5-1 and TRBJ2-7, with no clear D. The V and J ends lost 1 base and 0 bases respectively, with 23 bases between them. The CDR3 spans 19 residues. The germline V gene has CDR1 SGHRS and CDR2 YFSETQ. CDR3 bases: TGCGCCAGCAGCTTGTCCCGGAACAGACCATCCTTGGCCTCCTACGAGCAGTACTTC. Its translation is CASSLSRNRPSLASYEQYF.

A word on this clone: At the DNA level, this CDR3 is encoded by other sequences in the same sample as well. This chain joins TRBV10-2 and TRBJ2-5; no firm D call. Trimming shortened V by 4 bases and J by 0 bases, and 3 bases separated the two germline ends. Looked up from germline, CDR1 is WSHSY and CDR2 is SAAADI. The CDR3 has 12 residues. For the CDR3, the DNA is TGCGCCAGCAGTGGAAACCAAGAGACCCAGTACTTC. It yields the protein CASSGNQETQYF.

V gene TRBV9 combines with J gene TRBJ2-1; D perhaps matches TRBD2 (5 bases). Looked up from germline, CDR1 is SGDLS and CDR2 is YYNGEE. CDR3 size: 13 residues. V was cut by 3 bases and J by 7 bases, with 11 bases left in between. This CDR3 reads CASSAGLGNEQFF. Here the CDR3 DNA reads TGTGCCAGCAGCGCCGGACTCGGAAATGAGCAGTTCTTC.

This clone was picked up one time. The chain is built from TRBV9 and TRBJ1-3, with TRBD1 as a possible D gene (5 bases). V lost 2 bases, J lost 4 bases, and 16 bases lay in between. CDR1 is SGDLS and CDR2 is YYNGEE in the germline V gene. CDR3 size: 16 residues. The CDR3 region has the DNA TGTGCCAGCAGCGTGAGTGGGGCAGGGCCAGGAAACACCATATATTTT. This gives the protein CASSVSGAGPGNTIYF.

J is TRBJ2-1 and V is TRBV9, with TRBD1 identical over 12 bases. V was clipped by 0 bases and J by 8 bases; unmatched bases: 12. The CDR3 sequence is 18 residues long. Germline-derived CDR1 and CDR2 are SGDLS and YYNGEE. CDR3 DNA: TGTGCCAGCAGCGTAGCCCGGACCGGGACAGGGGGCGGGGATGAGCAGTTCTTC. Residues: CASSVARTGTGGGDEQFF.

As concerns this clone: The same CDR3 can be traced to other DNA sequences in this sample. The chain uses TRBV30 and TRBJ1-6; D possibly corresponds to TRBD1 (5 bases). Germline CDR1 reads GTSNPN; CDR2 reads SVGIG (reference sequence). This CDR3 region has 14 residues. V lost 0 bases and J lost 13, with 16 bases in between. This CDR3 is CAWSVGDLRSPLHF. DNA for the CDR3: TGTGCCTGGAGTGTTGGGGACCTGCGATCGCCCCTCCACTTT.

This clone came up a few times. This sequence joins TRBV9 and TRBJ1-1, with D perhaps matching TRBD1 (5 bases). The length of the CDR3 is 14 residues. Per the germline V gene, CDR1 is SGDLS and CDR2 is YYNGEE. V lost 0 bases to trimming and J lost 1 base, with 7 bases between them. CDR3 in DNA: TGTGCCAGCAGCGTAGACGGGGGGAACACTGAAGCTTTCTTT. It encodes CASSVDGGNTEAFF.

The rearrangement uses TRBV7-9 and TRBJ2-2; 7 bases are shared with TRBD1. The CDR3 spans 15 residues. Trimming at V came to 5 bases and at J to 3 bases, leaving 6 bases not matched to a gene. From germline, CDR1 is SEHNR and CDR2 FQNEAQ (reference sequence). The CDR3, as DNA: TGTGCCAGCAGCCCCCGACAGGGATACACCGGGGAGCTGTTTTTT. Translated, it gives CASSPRQGYTGELFF.

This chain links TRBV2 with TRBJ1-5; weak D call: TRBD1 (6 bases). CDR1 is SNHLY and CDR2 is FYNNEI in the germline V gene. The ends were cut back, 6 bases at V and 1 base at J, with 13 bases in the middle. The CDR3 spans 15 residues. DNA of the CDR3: TGTGCCAGCAGCGCCCCCGGGACAAGCAATCAGCCCCAGCATTTT. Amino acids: CASSAPGTSNQPQHF.

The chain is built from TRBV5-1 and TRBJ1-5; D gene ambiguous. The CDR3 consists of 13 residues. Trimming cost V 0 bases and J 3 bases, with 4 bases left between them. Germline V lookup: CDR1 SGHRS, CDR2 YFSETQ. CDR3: CASSLGINQPQHF. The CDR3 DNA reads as TGCGCCAGCAGCTTGGGAATCAATCAGCCCCAGCATTTT.

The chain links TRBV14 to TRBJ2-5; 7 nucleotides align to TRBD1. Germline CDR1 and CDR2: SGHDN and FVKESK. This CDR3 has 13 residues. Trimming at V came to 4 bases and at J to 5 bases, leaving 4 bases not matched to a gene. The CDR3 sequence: CASSRSRGETQYF. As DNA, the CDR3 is TGTGCCAGCAGCCGTAGCAGGGGGGAGACCCAGTACTTC.

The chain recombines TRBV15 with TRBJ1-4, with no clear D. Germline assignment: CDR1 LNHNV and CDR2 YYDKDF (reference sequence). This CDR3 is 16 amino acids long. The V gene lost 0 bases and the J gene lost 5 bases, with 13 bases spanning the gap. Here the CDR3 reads CATSRDRAGGNEKLFF. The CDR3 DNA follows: TGTGCCACCAGCAGAGATAGGGCAGGTGGCAATGAAAAACTGTTTTTT.

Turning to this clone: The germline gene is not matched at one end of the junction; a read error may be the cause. In DNA form, the CDR3 reads TGTGCCAGCAGTTTATCGGGAGGAACCTACATGTGGTTC. It yields the protein CASSLSGGTYMWF. The gene calls are TRBV27 and TRBJ2-4; perhaps TRBD2 as D (6 bases). This CDR3 is built from 13 residues. Germline assignment: CDR1 MNHEY and CDR2 SMNVEV (reference sequence).

CDR3 residues: CASSLEGLETQYF. CDR3 DNA sequence: TGTGCCAGCAGTTTAGAGGGTTTGGAGACCCAGTACTTC. This chain links TRBV28 with TRBJ2-5, with a possible D match to TRBD2 (5 bases). V was trimmed by 2 bases and J by 5 bases, leaving 9 bases between them. Germline values: CDR1 MDHEN, CDR2 SYDVKM. The CDR3 contains 13 residues.

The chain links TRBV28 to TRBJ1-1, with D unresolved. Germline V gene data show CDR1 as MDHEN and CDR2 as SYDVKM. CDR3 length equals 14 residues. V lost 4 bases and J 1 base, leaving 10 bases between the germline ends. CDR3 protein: CASSSLTSNTEAFF. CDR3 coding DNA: TGTGCCAGCAGTTCCCTTACCTCGAACACTGAAGCTTTCTTT.

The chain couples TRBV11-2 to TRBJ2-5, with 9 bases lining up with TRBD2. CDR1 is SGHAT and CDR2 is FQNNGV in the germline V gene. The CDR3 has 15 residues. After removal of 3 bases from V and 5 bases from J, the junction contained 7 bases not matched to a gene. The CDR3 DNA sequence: TGTGCCAGCAGCTTGATCCTAGCGGGAAGCGAGACCCAGTACTTC. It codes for CASSLILAGSETQYF.

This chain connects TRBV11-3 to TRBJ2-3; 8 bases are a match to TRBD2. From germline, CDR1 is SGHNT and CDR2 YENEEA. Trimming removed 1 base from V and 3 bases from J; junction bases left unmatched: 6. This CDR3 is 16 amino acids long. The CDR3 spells CASSLGREGRTDTQYF. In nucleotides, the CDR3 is TGTGCCAGCAGCTTAGGACGGGAGGGCCGGACAGATACGCAGTATTTT. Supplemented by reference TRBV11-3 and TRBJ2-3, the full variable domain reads EAGVVQSPRYKIIEKKQPVAFWCNPISGHNTLYWYLQNLGQGPELLIRYENEEAVDDSQLPKDRFSAERLKGVDSTLKIQPAELGDSAVYLCASSLGREGRTDTQYFGPGTRLTVL.

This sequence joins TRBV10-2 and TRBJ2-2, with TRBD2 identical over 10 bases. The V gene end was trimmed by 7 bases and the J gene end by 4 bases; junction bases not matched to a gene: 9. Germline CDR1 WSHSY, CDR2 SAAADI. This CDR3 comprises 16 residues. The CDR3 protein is CASNRAGGQGTGELFF. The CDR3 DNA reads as TGCGCCAGCAACCGAGCGGGAGGGCAGGGCACCGGGGAGCTGTTTTTT.

The CDR3: CASSQEVTYGYTF. The CDR3, as DNA: TGTGCCAGCAGCCAAGAGGTCACATATGGCTACACCTTC. This sequence joins TRBV4-2 and TRBJ1-2; the D is unclear. Germline assignment: CDR1 LGHNA and CDR2 YNFKEQ. Between the trimmed V and J ends, which lost 0 bases and 5 bases, there was a span of 7 bases. The CDR3 covers 13 residues.